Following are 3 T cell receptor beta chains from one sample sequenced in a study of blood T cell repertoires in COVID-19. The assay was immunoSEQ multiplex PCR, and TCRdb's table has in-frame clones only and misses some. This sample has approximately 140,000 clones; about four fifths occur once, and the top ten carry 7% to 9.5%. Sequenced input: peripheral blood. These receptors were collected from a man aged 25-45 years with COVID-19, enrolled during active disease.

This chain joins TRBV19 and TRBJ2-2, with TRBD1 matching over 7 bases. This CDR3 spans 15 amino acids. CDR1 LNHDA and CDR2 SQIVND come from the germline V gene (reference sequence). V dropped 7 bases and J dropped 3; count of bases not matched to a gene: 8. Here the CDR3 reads CASNGGQGDTGELFF. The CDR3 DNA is TGTGCCAGTAACGGCGGGCAGGGGGACACCGGGGAGCTGTTTTTT.

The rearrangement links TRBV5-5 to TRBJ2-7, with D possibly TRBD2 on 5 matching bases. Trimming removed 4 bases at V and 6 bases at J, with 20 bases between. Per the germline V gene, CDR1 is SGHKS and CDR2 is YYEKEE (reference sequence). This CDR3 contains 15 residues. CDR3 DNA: TGTGCCAGCAGCCGTGGTTCGGGGTCGGTTGCCGAGCAGTACTTC. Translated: CASSRGSGSVAEQYF. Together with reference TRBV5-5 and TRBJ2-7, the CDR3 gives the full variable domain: DAGVTQSPTHLIKTRGQQVTLRCSPISGHKSVSWYQQVLGQGPQFIFQYYEKEERGRGNFPDRFSARQFPNYSSELNVNALLLGDSALYLCASSRGSGSVAEQYFGPGTRLTVT.

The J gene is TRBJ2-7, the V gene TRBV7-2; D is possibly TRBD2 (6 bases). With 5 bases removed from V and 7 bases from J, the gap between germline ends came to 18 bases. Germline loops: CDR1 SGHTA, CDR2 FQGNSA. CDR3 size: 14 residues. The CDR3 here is CASSRRDKPWEQYF. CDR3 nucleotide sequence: TGTGCCAGCAGCAGGCGGGATAAACCATGGGAGCAGTACTTC. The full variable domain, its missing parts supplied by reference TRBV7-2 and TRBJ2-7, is GAGVSQSPSNKVTEKGKDVELRCDPISGHTALYWYRQSLGQGLEFLIYFQGNSAPDKSGLPSDRFSAERTGGSVSTLTIQRTQQEDSAVYLCASSRRDKPWEQYFGPGTRLTVT.